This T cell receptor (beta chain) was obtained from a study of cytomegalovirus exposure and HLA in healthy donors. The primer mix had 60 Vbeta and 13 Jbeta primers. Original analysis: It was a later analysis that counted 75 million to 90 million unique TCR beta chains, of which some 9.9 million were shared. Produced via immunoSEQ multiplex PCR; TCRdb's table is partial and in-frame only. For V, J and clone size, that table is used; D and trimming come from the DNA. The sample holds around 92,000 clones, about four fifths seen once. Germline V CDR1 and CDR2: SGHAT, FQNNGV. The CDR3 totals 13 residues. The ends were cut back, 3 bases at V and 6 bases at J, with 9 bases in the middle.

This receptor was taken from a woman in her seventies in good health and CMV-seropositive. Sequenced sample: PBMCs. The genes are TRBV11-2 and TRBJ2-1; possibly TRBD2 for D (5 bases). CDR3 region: CASSLGDGNEQFF. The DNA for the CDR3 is TGTGCCAGCAGCTTGGGAGACGGCAATGAGCAGTTCTTC. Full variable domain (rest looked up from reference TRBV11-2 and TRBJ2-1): EAGVAQSPRYKIIEKRQSVAFWCNPISGHATLYWYQQILGQGPKLLIQFQNNGVVDDSQLPKDRFSAERLKGVDSTLKIQPAKLEDSAVYLCASSLGDGNEQFFGPGTRLTVL.